Listed below are T cell receptor beta chains from one sample, sequenced in a study of blood T cell repertoires in COVID-19. Profiled with immunoSEQ multiplex PCR; TCRdb holds only in-frame clones, not every one. The sample records more than 110,000 clones, roughly 85% being singletons. The sample consisted of peripheral blood. These receptor sequences come from a man aged 45-65 years with acute or convalescent COVID-19. The CDR3 runs from the conserved cysteine through the conserved F or W. The D gene is left open where the match is weak. Some rows have no size entry. The others give once, few or many, or a class for an expanded clone.

>TRBV18|-|TRBJ1-1|-
TGTGCCAGCTCGCGGGACCGAGAAAACACTGAAGCTTTCTTT
CASSRDRENTEAFF
>TRBV27|-|TRBJ1-2|-
TGTGCCAGCAGTGCCGGCGGGTATGGCTACACCTTC
CASSAGGYGYTF
>TRBV10-1|TRBD2|TRBJ2-1|-
TGCGCCAGCAGTGAGTCGTGGAGCGGGAAGAATGAGCAGTTCTTC
CASSESWSGKNEQFF
>TRBV9|-|TRBJ2-1|-
TGTGCCAGCAGCGTAGGACTATTCATGGCTGAGCAGTTCTTC
CASSVGLFMAEQFF
>TRBV28|-|TRBJ2-7|-
TGTGCCAGCAGTTTATGGGTCCAGGCAACGTCCTACGAGCAGTACTTC
CASSLWVQATSYEQYF
>TRBV2|-|TRBJ1-3|-
TGTGCCAGCAGCGCATCTACAGGGTCTGGAAACACCATATATTTT
CASSASTGSGNTIYF
>TRBV10-3|-|TRBJ2-7|-
TGTGCCATCGCGGAGAGGGACGAGCAGTACTTC
CAIAERDEQYF
>TRBV2|TRBD2|TRBJ2-5|-
TGTGCCAGCGGGGGTCGGCGGGAGGGCCGCGAGACCCAGTACTTC
CASGGRREGRETQYF
>TRBV30|TRBD1|TRBJ1-5|-
TGTGCCTGGAGCCCCCTAGACAGGGTTAGCAATCAGCCCCAGCATTTT
CAWSPLDRVSNQPQHF
>TRBV25-1|-|TRBJ1-2|-
TGTGCCAGCAGTGAAATCTCGGAGGGTTTAATCTATGGCTACACCTTC
CASSEISEGLIYGYTF
>TRBV9|TRBD1|TRBJ2-7|-
TGTGCCAGCAGCGTAGACAGGGGGGACGCCTACGAGCAGTACTTC
CASSVDRGDAYEQYF
>TRBV3-1/TRBV3-2|TRBD2|TRBJ2-7|-
TGTGCCAGCGCTCTCGGGAGCGGGAGGGCTCGTGAGCAGTACTTC
CASALGSGRAREQYF
>TRBV27|TRBD2|TRBJ2-1|-
TGTGCCAGCAGTCCCCCGGGGGGAGGGTTTCATGAGCAGTTCTTC
CASSPPGGGFHEQFF
>TRBV10-3|TRBD1|TRBJ2-7|-
TGTGCCATCAGTGCCCCGGACAGGAACTTATACGAGCAGTACTTC
CAISAPDRNLYEQYF
>TRBV18|TRBD1|TRBJ1-1|-
TGTGCCAGCTCACCACCGGACAGGGGAAGCACTGAAGCTTTCTTT
CASSPPDRGSTEAFF
>TRBV10-3|TRBD2|TRBJ2-5|-
TGTGCCATCAGCCCCGGGACTAGCAGCGAGACCCAGTACTTC
CAISPGTSSETQYF
>TRBV7-3|-|TRBJ1-6|once
TGTGCCAGCAGCTTACTACGAGCCCGGGGGTATAATTCACCCCTCCACTTT
CASSLLRARGYNSPLHF
>TRBV3-1/TRBV3-2|-|TRBJ2-6|-
TGTGCCAGCAGCCAGCGGGACGGGGCCAACGTCCTGACTTTC
CASSQRDGANVLTF
>TRBV28|TRBD1|TRBJ2-7|-
TGTGCCAGCAGTTTATCCCTAGAGGACAGGGGACGGCTCTCCTACGAGCAGTACTTC
CASSLSLEDRGRLSYEQYF
>TRBV5-1|-|TRBJ1-2|-
TGCGCCAGCAGCTTGGCCGGTGGGGGGAATACTAACTATGGCTACACCTTC
CASSLAGGGNTNYGYTF
>TRBV11-3|TRBD1|TRBJ1-4|-
TGTGCCAGCAGCCCCGGACAGGGGACAAAGCAGCTGTTTTTT
CASSPGQGTKQLFF
>TRBV6-5|TRBD1|TRBJ1-5|-
TGTGCCAGCAGAAAGACAGGGGCAAATAATCAGCCCCAGCATTTT
CASRKTGANNQPQHF
>TRBV6-5|-|TRBJ1-3|few
TGTGCCATCGCACGGGGGAGCTCTGGAAACACCATATATTTT
CAIARGSSGNTIYF
>TRBV19|-|TRBJ1-2|-
TGTGCCAGTAGTACCCCGGGACAACTAAACTATGGCTACACCTTC
CASSTPGQLNYGYTF
>TRBV2|-|TRBJ1-1|-
TGTGCCAGCAGTGCCAGGGTCGGAGCTTTCTTT
CASSARVGAFF
>TRBV13|-|TRBJ1-1|-
TGTGCCAGCAGCATAGGACAGAACACTGAAGCTTTCTTT
CASSIGQNTEAFF
>TRBV27|-|TRBJ1-2|-
TGTGCCAGCAGGTTTTCAGTGGCTGCGGGCGGCTACACCTTC
CASRFSVAAGGYTF
>TRBV6-6|TRBD2|TRBJ2-7|-
TGTGCCAGCGAGCGGGGGGGCTACGAGCAGTACTTC
CASERGGYEQYF
>TRBV5-6|-|TRBJ1-5|-
TGTGCCAGCAGCTTGTTCGCAGGGGTCAATCAGCCCCAGCATTTT
CASSLFAGVNQPQHF
>TRBV3-1/TRBV3-2|TRBD1|TRBJ2-1|-
TGTGCCAGCAGCCCCCACCTTGATACCGGACAGGGTGAGCAGTTCTTC
CASSPHLDTGQGEQFF
>TRBV12-2|-|TRBJ1-1|-
TGTGCAAGTCGCTTCCAGGCACGGATGAACACTGAAGCTTTCTTT
CASRFQARMNTEAFF
>TRBV24-1|-|TRBJ2-7|-
TGTGCCACTTCGATGTCCGGTTTCTACGAGCAGTACTTC
CATSMSGFYEQYF
>TRBV19|TRBD1|TRBJ1-1|few
TGTGCCAGTAGTATTAAATCAGGGGGCCTGACTGAAGCTTTCTTT
CASSIKSGGLTEAFF
>TRBV28|TRBD1|TRBJ1-5|-
TGTGCCAGCGGGACAGGGGGCCAGCCCCAGCATTTT
CASGTGGQPQHF
>TRBV6-5|-|TRBJ1-2|-
TGTGCCAGCAGTTACTCCATGACTTATGGCTACACCTTC
CASSYSMTYGYTF
>TRBV7-2|TRBD1|TRBJ1-5|-
TGTGCCAGCAGCTCCTTGGAGGACAGGGGGCCAGTTTTCCATTTT
CASSSLEDRGPVFHF
>TRBV2|-|TRBJ1-6|few
TGTGCCAGCAGTGCAGGGGAAAGCTCCTATAATTCACCCCTCCACTTT
CASSAGESSYNSPLHF
>TRBV15|TRBD2|TRBJ2-2|-
TGTGCCACCAGCTACGGACTAGCGGGCGGGGAGCTGTTTTTT
CATSYGLAGGELFF
>TRBV10-1|-|TRBJ2-2|-
TGCGCCAGCAGTGAAGGGGCCGGGGAGCTGTTTTTT
CASSEGAGELFF
>TRBV28|-|TRBJ2-1|-
TGTGCCAGCAGTTTCCAGCGCAACGCCTACAATGAGCAGTTCTTC
CASSFQRNAYNEQFF
>TRBV7-9|-|TRBJ2-3|-
TGTGCCAGCAGCCCATTCCTGTCGGCGGACACAGATACGCAGTATTTT
CASSPFLSADTDTQYF
>TRBV6-6|-|TRBJ1-2|-
TGTGCCAGCAGTCCCCGGGGATTCAACTATGGCTACACCTTC
CASSPRGFNYGYTF
>TRBV27|-|TRBJ2-1|once
TGTGCCAGCAGTCCGAATTTAGGGGTCCCTGGGCATGAGCAGTTCTTC
CASSPNLGVPGHEQFF
>TRBV20-1|-|TRBJ2-2|-
TGCAGTGCCCCTTACACCGGGGAGCTGTTTTTT
CSAPYTGELFF